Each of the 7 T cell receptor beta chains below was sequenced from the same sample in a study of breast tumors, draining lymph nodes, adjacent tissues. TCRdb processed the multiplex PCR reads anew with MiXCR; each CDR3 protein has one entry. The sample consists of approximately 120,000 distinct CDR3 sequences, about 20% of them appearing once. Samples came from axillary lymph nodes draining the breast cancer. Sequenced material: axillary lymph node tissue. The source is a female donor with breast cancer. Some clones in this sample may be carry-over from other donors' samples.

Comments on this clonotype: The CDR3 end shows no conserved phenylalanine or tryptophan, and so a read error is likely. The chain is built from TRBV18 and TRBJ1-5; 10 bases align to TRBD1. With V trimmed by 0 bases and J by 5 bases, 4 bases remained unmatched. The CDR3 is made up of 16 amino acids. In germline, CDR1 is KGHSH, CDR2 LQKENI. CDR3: CASSPPGDRGHQPQHL. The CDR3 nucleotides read TGTGCCAGCTCACCACCCGGGGACAGGGGACATCAGCCCCAGCATTTA.

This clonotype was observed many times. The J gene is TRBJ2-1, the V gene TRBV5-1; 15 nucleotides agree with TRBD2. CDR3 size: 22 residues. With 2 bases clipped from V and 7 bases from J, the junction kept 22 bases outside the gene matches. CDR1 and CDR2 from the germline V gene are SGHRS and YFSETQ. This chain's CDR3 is CASSFAAANARTSGRAGNEQFF. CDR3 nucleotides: TGCGCCAGCAGCTTCGCGGCGGCAAACGCCCGGACTAGCGGGAGGGCCGGAAATGAGCAGTTCTTC.

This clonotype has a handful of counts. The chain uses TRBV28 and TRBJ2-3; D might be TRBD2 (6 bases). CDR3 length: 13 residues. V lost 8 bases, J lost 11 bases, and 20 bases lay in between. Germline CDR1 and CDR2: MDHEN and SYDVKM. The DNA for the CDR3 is TGTGCCAGCGAAATTCCCATTTGGGGAGGGCAGTATTTT. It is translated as CASEIPIWGGQYF.

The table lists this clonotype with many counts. CDR3 DNA: TGTGCCAGCAGCCCCAGCGGGAGGGCCACGGGTGAGCAGTACTTC. Translated: CASSPSGRATGEQYF. The chain recombines TRBV7-9 with TRBJ2-7, with 10 nucleotides matching TRBD2. Trimming cost V 5 bases and J 7 bases; bases outside gene matches: 11. The CDR3 loop spans 15 amino acids. Germline V gene data show CDR1 as SEHNR and CDR2 as FQNEAQ (reference sequence).

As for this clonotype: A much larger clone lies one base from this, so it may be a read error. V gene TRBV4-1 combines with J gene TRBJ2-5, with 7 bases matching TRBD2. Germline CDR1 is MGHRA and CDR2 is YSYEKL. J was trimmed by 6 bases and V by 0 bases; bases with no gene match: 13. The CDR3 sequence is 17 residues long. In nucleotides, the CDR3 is TGCGCCAGCAGCCAAGATCGGATAGCGGGTTTATCGAAGACCCAGTACTTC. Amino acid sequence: CASSQDRIAGLSKTQYF.

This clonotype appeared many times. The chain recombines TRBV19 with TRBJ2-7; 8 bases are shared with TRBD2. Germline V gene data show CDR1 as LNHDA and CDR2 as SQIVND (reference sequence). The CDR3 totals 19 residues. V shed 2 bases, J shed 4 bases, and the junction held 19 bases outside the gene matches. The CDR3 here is CASSINIASGTRGPYEQYF. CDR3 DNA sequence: TGTGCCAGTAGTATAAATATCGCATCCGGGACTAGAGGACCATACGAGCAGTACTTC.

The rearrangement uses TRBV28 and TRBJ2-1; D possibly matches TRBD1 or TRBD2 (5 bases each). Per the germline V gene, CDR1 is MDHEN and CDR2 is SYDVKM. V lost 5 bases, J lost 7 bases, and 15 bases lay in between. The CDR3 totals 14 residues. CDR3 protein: CASSTRTPANEQFF. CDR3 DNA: TGTGCCAGCAGTACTAGGACACCGGCGAATGAGCAGTTCTTC.